These 9 T cell receptor beta chains were all obtained from the same sample, sequenced in a study of T cell repertoires in cytomegalovirus infection. One entry per CDR3 protein, called by TCRdb with MiXCR from the reads. The table records hundreds of thousands of distinct CDR3 sequences, around a third of them present only once. No antigen has been identified for these receptors. The sample was cultured PBMCs, taken from culture after CMV antigen stimulation. These receptors came from a human donor in good health (CMV status not recorded). Some clones in this sample may be carry-over from other donors' samples.

This rearrangement joins TRBV20-1 to TRBJ2-1; D is undetermined. Germline-derived CDR1 and CDR2 are DFQATT and SNEGSKA (reference sequence). Trimming removed 0 bases from V and 5 bases from J, with 11 bases in between. The CDR3 consists of 14 residues. Here the CDR3 reads CSAREWGSNNEQFF. DNA of the CDR3: TGCAGTGCTAGAGAGTGGGGAAGTAACAATGAGCAGTTCTTC.

The rearrangement uses TRBV3-1 and TRBJ2-1, with 8 bases identical to TRBD2. V lost 5 bases, J lost 10 bases, and 10 bases stayed unmatched. Germline V gene lookup returns CDR1 LGHDT and CDR2 YNNKEL (reference sequence). The CDR3 runs 14 residues. CDR3 DNA: TGTGCCAGCAGCAGACCGGGACTAGAAGTAGAGCAGTTCTTC. It encodes CASSRPGLEVEQFF.

This clonotype has ten or more counts. The chain has TRBV7-2 and TRBJ2-5; TRBD1 agrees at 11 bases. V shed 5 bases, J shed 5 bases, and the junction held 10 bases outside the gene matches. Germline CDR1 reads SGHTA; CDR2 reads FQGNSA. There are 16 residues in the CDR3. The CDR3 is CASSTLDRGLSETQYF. CDR3 nucleotide sequence: TGTGCCAGCAGCACCTTGGACAGGGGGCTGTCGGAGACCCAGTACTTC. Combining the CDR3 with reference TRBV7-2 and TRBJ2-5 gives the whole variable domain GAGVSQSPSNKVTEKGKDVELRCDPISGHTALYWYRQSLGQGLEFLIYFQGNSAPDKSGLPSDRFSAERTGGSVSTLTIQRTQQEDSAVYLCASSTLDRGLSETQYFGPGTRLLVL.

The genes are TRBV4-1 and TRBJ1-6, with D possibly being TRBD1 (5 bases). Trimming left V 0 bases short and J 6 bases short, with 18 bases between. Per the germline V gene, CDR1 is MGHRA and CDR2 is YSYEKL. CDR3 length equals 18 residues. The CDR3: CASSQEAFPGPTNSPLHF. For the CDR3, the DNA is TGCGCCAGCAGCCAAGAAGCATTCCCGGGACCGACTAATTCACCCCTCCACTTT.

This clonotype was recorded a few times. V and J are TRBV6-2 or TRBV6-3 and TRBJ2-7; D unclear. Looked up from germline, CDR1 is MNHEY and CDR2 is SVGEGT. The CDR3 covers 14 residues. V was cut by 0 bases and J by 3 bases, with 9 bases left in between. The CDR3 nucleotides read TGTGCCAGCAGTTACTCGGCTCCCAACTACGAGCAGTACTTC. Residues: CASSYSAPNYEQYF.

The genes are TRBV20-1 and TRBJ2-7; possibly TRBD2 for D (5 bases). The germline V and J ends were trimmed by 5 bases and 1 base, with 18 bases remaining between them. Germline V gene sequence: CDR1 DFQATT, CDR2 SNEGSKA (reference sequence). The CDR3 runs 15 residues. The CDR3 is CSAQPLEAVSYEQYF. CDR3 DNA sequence: TGCAGTGCTCAGCCACTGGAGGCGGTTTCCTACGAGCAGTACTTC.

The rearrangement joins TRBV6-2 or TRBV6-3 to TRBJ2-7, with D tentatively TRBD2 (5 bases). The germline V gene has CDR1 MNHEY and CDR2 SVGEGT. The CDR3 totals 18 residues. Trimming took off 0 bases at V and 1 base at J, with 19 bases between the two ends. For the CDR3, the DNA is TGTGCCAGCAGTTACTCGAATTATCTCGCGGGCGCATCCTACGAGCAGTACTTC. It codes for CASSYSNYLAGASYEQYF.

The chain combines TRBV12-3 or TRBV12-4 with TRBJ2-5, with TRBD2 matching 10 bases. This CDR3 spans 14 amino acids. With 5 bases clipped from V and 4 bases from J, the junction kept 4 bases outside the gene matches. The CDR3: CASSEAGGRETQYF. The CDR3 DNA follows: TGTGCCAGCAGTGAAGCGGGAGGGCGAGAGACCCAGTACTTC.

The chain recombines TRBV11-2 with TRBJ2-7, with D maybe TRBD2 (6 bases). The V and J ends lost 1 base and 5 bases respectively, with 12 bases between them. Germline lookup yields CDR1 SGHAT and CDR2 FQNNGV. The CDR3 has 14 residues. The CDR3 loop is CASSLGLGLDEQYF. The CDR3 DNA is TGTGCCAGCAGCTTAGGACTAGGTTTAGACGAGCAGTACTTC. Together with reference TRBV11-2 and TRBJ2-7, the CDR3 gives the full variable domain: EAGVAQSPRYKIIEKRQSVAFWCNPISGHATLYWYQQILGQGPKLLIQFQNNGVVDDSQLPKDRFSAERLKGVDSTLKIQPAKLEDSAVYLCASSLGLGLDEQYFGPGTRLTVT.